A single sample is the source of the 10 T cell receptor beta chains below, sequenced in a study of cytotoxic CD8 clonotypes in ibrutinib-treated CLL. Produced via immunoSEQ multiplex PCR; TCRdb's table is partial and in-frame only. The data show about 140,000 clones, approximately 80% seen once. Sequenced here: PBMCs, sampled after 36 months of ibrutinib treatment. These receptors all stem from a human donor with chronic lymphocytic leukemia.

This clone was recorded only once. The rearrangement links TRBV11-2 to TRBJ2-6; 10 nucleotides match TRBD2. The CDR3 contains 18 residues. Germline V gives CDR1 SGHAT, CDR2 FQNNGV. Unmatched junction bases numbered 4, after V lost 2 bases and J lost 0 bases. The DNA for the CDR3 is TGTGCCAGCAGCTTACGACTAGCGGGCGTCTCTGGGGCCAACGTCCTGACTTTC. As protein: CASSLRLAGVSGANVLTF.

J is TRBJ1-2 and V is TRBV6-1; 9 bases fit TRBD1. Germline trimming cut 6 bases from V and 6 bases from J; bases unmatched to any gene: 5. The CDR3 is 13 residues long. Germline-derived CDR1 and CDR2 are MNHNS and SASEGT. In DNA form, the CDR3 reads TGTGCCAGCAGACGACAGGGGGGAAATGGCTACACCTTC. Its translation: CASRRQGGNGYTF.

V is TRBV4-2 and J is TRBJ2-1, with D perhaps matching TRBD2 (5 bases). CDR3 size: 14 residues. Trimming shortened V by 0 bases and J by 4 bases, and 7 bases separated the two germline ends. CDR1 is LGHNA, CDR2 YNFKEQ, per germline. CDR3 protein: CASSQDRRYNEQFF. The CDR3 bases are TGTGCCAGCAGCCAAGATAGGAGGTACAATGAGCAGTTCTTC.

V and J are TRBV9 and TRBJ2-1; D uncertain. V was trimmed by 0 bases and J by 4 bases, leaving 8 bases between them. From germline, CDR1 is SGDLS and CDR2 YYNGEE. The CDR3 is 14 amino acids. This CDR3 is CASSVEGYYNEQFF. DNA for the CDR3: TGTGCCAGCAGCGTAGAGGGCTATTACAATGAGCAGTTCTTC.

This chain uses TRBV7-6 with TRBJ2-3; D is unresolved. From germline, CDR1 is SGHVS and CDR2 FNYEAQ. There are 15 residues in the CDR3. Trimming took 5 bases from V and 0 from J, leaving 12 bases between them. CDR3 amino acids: CASSVTISSTDTQYF. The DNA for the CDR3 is TGTGCCAGCAGCGTCACTATATCGAGCACAGATACGCAGTATTTT.

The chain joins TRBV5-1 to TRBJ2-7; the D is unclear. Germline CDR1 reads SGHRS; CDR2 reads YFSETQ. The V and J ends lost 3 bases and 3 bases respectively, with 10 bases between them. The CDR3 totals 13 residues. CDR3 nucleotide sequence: TGCGCCAGCAGCTGGGGTTCCTACTACGAGCAGTACTTC. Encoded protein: CASSWGSYYEQYF. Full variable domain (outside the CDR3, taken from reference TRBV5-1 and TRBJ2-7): KAGVTQTPRYLIKTRGQQVTLSCSPISGHRSVSWYQQTPGQGLQFLFEYFSETQRNKGNFPGRFSGRQFSNSRSEMNVSTLELGDSALYLCASSWGSYYEQYFGPGTRLTVT.

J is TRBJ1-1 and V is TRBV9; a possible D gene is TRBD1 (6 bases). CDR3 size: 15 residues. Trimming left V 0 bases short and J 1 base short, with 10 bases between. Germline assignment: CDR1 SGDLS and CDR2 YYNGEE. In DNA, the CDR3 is TGTGCCAGCAGCGTAGACAGGGCTCCGAACACTGAAGCTTTCTTT. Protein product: CASSVDRAPNTEAFF.

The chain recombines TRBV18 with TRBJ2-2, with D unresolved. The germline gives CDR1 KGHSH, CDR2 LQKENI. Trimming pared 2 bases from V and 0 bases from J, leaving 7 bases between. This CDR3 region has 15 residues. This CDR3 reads CASSPMAANTGELFF. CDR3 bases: TGTGCCAGCTCACCAATGGCAGCGAACACCGGGGAGCTGTTTTTT.

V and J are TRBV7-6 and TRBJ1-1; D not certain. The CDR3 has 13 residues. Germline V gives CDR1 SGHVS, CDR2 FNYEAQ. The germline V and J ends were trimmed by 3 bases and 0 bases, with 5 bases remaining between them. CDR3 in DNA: TGTGCCAGCAGCTTCTTACTGAACACTGAAGCTTTCTTT. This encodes CASSFLLNTEAFF. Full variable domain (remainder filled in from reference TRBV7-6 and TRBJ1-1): GAGVSQSPRYKVTKRGQDVALRCDPISGHVSLYWYRQALGQGPEFLTYFNYEAQQDKSGLPNDRFSAERPEGSISTLTIQRTEQRDSAMYRCASSFLLNTEAFFGQGTRLTVV.

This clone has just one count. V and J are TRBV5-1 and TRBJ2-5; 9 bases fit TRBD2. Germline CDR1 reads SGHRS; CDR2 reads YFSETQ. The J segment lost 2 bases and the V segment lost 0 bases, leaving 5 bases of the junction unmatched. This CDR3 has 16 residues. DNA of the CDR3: TGCGCCAGCAGCTTGGTGCCTAGCGGGGATCAAGAGACCCAGTACTTC. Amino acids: CASSLVPSGDQETQYF.